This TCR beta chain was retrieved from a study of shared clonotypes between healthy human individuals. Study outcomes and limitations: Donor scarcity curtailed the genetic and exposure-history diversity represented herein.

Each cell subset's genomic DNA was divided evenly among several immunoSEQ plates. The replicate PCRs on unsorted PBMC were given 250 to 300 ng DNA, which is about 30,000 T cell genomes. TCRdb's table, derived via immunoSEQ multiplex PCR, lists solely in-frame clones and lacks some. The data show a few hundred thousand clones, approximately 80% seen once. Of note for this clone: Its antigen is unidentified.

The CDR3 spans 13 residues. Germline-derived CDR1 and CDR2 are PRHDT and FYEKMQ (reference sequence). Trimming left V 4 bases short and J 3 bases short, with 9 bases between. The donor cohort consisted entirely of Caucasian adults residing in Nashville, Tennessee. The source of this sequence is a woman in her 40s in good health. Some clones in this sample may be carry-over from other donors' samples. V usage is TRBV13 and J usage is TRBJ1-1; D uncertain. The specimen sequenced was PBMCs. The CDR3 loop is CASSWAQDTEAFF. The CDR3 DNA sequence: TGTGCCAGCAGCTGGGCCCAGGACACTGAAGCTTTCTTT.